These T cell receptor beta chains were read from a single sample in a study of cytomegalovirus exposure and HLA in healthy donors. Clones were read by immunoSEQ multiplex PCR, and TCRdb kept only the in-frame ones, dropping some. The repertoire has some 330,000 clones, 86% of them found once; the top ten carry around 0.8%. The material sequenced was PBMCs. All receptors derive from a young woman in good health and CMV-seronegative. Each CDR3 is given with its conserved first and last residue. Fields, in order: D gene, J gene, clone size, V gene, CDR3 DNA, CDR3 protein. D genes are given only for firm matches. Part of the rows lack a size; the others show once, few, many or a class for expanded clones.

>TRBD2|TRBJ2-5|.|TRBV5-1
TGCGCCAGCAGCGCGGGAGGATCAGGGGAAGAGACCCAGTACTTC
CASSAGGSGEETQYF
>.|TRBJ1-5|.|TRBV28
TGTGCCAGCAGTTCTTACCAGGTTAATCAGCCCCAGCATTTT
CASSSYQVNQPQHF
>TRBD1|TRBJ2-1|.|TRBV19
TGTGCCAGTAGTCCCCGGACAGGGCCGCAGTTCTTC
CASSPRTGPQFF
>TRBD1|TRBJ1-2|few|TRBV27
TGTGCCAGCAGTCCTGGGGGACAGGTCTATGGCTACACCTTC
CASSPGGQVYGYTF
>TRBD2|TRBJ2-2|.|TRBV27
TGTGCCAGCAGTTTGGCCGCGGGGGGTACCACCGGGGAGCTGTTTTTT
CASSLAAGGTTGELFF
>TRBD2|TRBJ2-1|once|TRBV27
TGTGCCAGCAGTCCCCTCCGGACTAGCGCCTACAATGAGCAGTTCTTC
CASSPLRTSAYNEQFF
>TRBD1|TRBJ2-7|.|TRBV2
TGTGCCAGCGATGACAGGGTATGGTACGAGCAGTACTTC
CASDDRVWYEQYF
>.|TRBJ2-7|once|TRBV11-1
TGTGCCAGCCAGGACCAGGGCAGCGAGCAGTACTTC
CASQDQGSEQYF
>TRBD1|TRBJ2-5|once|TRBV4-3
TGCGCCAGCAGCCAAGAGTTTAGGCCGACAGGGCAAGAGACCCAGTACTTC
CASSQEFRPTGQETQYF
>TRBD2|TRBJ2-3|.|TRBV6-1
TGTGCCAGCAGACGAACTAGCGCCGACACAGATACGCAGTATTTT
CASRRTSADTDTQYF
>.|TRBJ1-1|.|TRBV9
TGTGCCAGCAGCCCCCAGGGTCTGAACACTGAAGCTTTCTTT
CASSPQGLNTEAFF
>TRBD1|TRBJ1-1|.|TRBV9
TGTGCCAGCAGCGCCCTTCAAGGGGGCGCTGAAGCTTTCTTT
CASSALQGGAEAFF
>.|TRBJ1-4|once|TRBV5-4
TGTGCCAGCAGCCCTTCACAGGGAGCCGGTGAAAAACTGTTTTTT
CASSPSQGAGEKLFF
>.|TRBJ2-3|once|TRBV6-5
TGTGCCAGCAGTTACTTGTCCGAGCGCACAGATACGCAGTATTTT
CASSYLSERTDTQYF
>TRBD1|TRBJ2-5|.|TRBV23-1
TGCGCCAGCAGTATACTGACAGGGTTGCAAGAGACCCAGTACTTC
CASSILTGLQETQYF
>.|TRBJ2-3|.|TRBV6-5
TGTGCCAGCAGGCGCGATAGCACAGATACGCAGTATTTT
CASRRDSTDTQYF
>.|TRBJ2-6|.|TRBV4-2
TGTGCCAGCAGCTACCTACTACAGGGACCATTCTCTGGGGCCAACGTCCTGACTTTC
CASSYLLQGPFSGANVLTF
>.|TRBJ1-5|.|TRBV28
TGTGCCAGCAGAGCGACAGTTGCTAGCAATCAGCCCCAGCATTTT
CASRATVASNQPQHF
>TRBD1|TRBJ2-7|.|TRBV6-5
TGTGCCAGCAGTTGGACAGGGCCAAGAGACTACGAGCAGTACTTC
CASSWTGPRDYEQYF
>.|TRBJ2-7|.|TRBV2
TGTGCCAGCAGTGACGGGTGGGAGCAGTACTTC
CASSDGWEQYF
>.|TRBJ2-1|.|TRBV6-5
TGTGCCAGCAGTTATTCGGACAGCAACTCCTACAATGAGCAGTTCTTC
CASSYSDSNSYNEQFF
>TRBD1|TRBJ2-7|.|TRBV5-1
TGCGCCAGCAGCTTGGAGACAGGGGGGTTCTACGAGCAGTACTTC
CASSLETGGFYEQYF